One sample yielded the 23 T cell receptor beta chains listed below, sequenced in a study of blood T cell repertoires in COVID-19. Sequencing was performed with immunoSEQ multiplex PCR; in TCRdb, only in-frame clones are kept and a portion is missing. The sample carries fewer than 200,000 clones, around 82% recorded once. The specimen was peripheral blood. These receptors came from a man between 60 and 75 years old who had recovered from COVID-19.

V is TRBV7-3 and J is TRBJ1-1, with D possibly matching TRBD1 (6 bases). CDR3 length: 16 residues. V gave up 5 bases and J gave up 4 bases, with 20 bases separating them. Germline-derived CDR1 and CDR2 are SGHTA and FQGTGA. The CDR3 reads CASSINGPGHTTEAFF. CDR3 nucleotide sequence: TGTGCCAGCAGCATTAATGGGCCGGGACATACCACTGAAGCTTTCTTT.

The CDR3 DNA follows: TGCGCCAGCAGTGAGCTCCTCTTGGGGCTCCGGGGCACAGATACGCAGTATTTT. Protein sequence: CASSELLLGLRGTDTQYF. This chain connects TRBV10-2 to TRBJ2-3; maybe TRBD1 (5 bases). The germline V gene encodes CDR1 WSHSY and CDR2 SAAADI. The CDR3 is 18 residues long. Trimming took 2 bases from V and 1 from J, leaving 19 bases between them.

J is TRBJ2-3 and V is TRBV9, with 11 bases aligning to TRBD2. V lost 3 bases, J lost 5 bases, and 2 bases stayed unmatched. Germline V lookup: CDR1 SGDLS, CDR2 YYNGEE. The CDR3 has 14 residues. CDR3 coding DNA: TGTGCCAGCAGCGATAGCGGGGGGGGAGATACGCAGTATTTT. It codes for CASSDSGGGDTQYF. Based on the CDR3 plus reference TRBV9 and TRBJ2-3, the full variable domain is DSGVTQTPKHLITATGQRVTLRCSPRSGDLSVYWYQQSLDQGLQFLIQYYNGEERAKGNILERFSAQQFPDLHSELNLSSLELGDSALYFCASSDSGGGDTQYFGPGTRLTVL.

The sample holds a few counts of this clone. The CDR3 coding sequence is TGTGCCAGCAGCCCTCTTCTTAGCGGGGGAACAGATACGCAGTATTTT. Translation gives CASSPLLSGGTDTQYF. This sequence joins TRBV3-1 (or the pseudogene TRBV3-2) and TRBJ2-3, with TRBD2 matching over 9 bases. This CDR3 region has 16 residues. After removal of 4 bases from V and 3 bases from J, the junction contained 8 bases not matched to a gene. Germline lookup yields CDR1 LGHDT and CDR2 YNNKEL (reference sequence).

The CDR3 reads CASSPAGSNTEAFF. CDR3 nucleotide sequence: TGTGCCAGCAGCCCAGCGGGATCGAACACTGAAGCTTTCTTT. The V and J genes are TRBV4-2 and TRBJ1-1; no reliable D call. Germline assignment: CDR1 LGHNA and CDR2 YNFKEQ. CDR3 size: 14 residues. Trimming removed 4 bases from V and 1 base from J, with 10 bases in between.

This clone showed up many times. The chain links TRBV24-1 to TRBJ1-2; D remains unclear. V dropped 4 bases and J dropped 4 bases, with 6 bases sitting between them. The germline gives CDR1 KGHDR, CDR2 SFDVKD. The length of the CDR3 is 12 residues. This CDR3 is CATSEGSYGYTF. The CDR3 bases are TGTGCCACCAGTGAGGGGAGCTATGGCTACACCTTC.

The chain combines TRBV5-1 with TRBJ1-1; D gene uncertain. Between the trimmed V and J ends, which lost 2 bases and 1 base, there was a span of 9 bases. The germline gives CDR1 SGHRS, CDR2 YFSETQ. The CDR3 is 14 amino acids. CDR3: CASSLLPENTEAFF. Here the CDR3 DNA reads TGCGCCAGCAGCTTACTACCAGAGAACACTGAAGCTTTCTTT.

The gene calls are TRBV7-9 and TRBJ1-4, with TRBD1 as a possible D gene (5 bases). Germline lookup yields CDR1 SEHNR and CDR2 FQNEAQ (reference sequence). The germline V and J ends were trimmed by 3 bases and 2 bases, with 7 bases remaining between them. This CDR3 is 14 amino acids long. CDR3 in amino acids: CASSFGTTNEKLFF. The CDR3 coding sequence is TGTGCCAGCAGCTTCGGGACTACTAATGAAAAACTGTTTTTT.

CDR3 sequence: CASSIDRIHNEQFF. The CDR3 DNA is TGTGCCAGTAGTATAGACAGGATACACAATGAGCAGTTCTTC. This chain connects TRBV19 to TRBJ2-1, with D unresolved. The CDR3 is 14 residues long. Between the trimmed V and J ends, which lost 0 bases and 5 bases, there was a span of 8 bases. Per germline, CDR1 LNHDA and CDR2 SQIVND (reference sequence).

This chain links TRBV3-1 (or the pseudogene TRBV3-2) with TRBJ2-1; the match to TRBD2 covers 10 bases. CDR3 length: 18 residues. J gave up 4 bases and V 5 bases, and 14 bases lay outside the gene matches. CDR1 is LGHDT and CDR2 is YNNKEL in the germline V gene (reference sequence). The CDR3 is CASSDASGGGEDYNEQFF. CDR3 sequence (DNA): TGTGCCAGCAGCGACGCTAGCGGGGGTGGTGAAGATTACAATGAGCAGTTCTTC.

This clone appeared once. V and J are TRBV7-6 and TRBJ2-3; 7 nucleotides line up with TRBD1. The J segment lost 6 bases and the V segment lost 5 bases, leaving 5 bases of the junction unmatched. The CDR3 totals 13 residues. Germline values: CDR1 SGHVS, CDR2 FNYEAQ. DNA of the CDR3: TGTGCCAGCAGCCTTACAGGGGCGGATACGCAGTATTTT. This encodes CASSLTGADTQYF.

The chain couples TRBV6-1 to TRBJ2-4, with D maybe TRBD1 (6 bases). The V end was cut by 0 bases, the J end by 8 bases, with 14 bases between. Looked up from germline, CDR1 is MNHNS and CDR2 is SASEGT. The CDR3 loop spans 15 amino acids. In DNA form, the CDR3 reads TGTGCCAGCAGTGAAGCAGAGCAGGGGAAGTACATTCAGTACTTC. It is translated as CASSEAEQGKYIQYF.

The chain carries TRBV13 and TRBJ2-3; 15 bases are a match to TRBD2. The CDR3 length is 17 residues. The J segment lost 2 bases and the V segment lost 4 bases, leaving 4 bases of the junction unmatched. Germline V CDR1 and CDR2: PRHDT, FYEKMQ (reference sequence). CDR3 amino acids: CASSYRTSGGATDTQYF. The CDR3 DNA reads TGTGCCAGCAGCTATAGGACTAGCGGGGGGGCCACAGATACGCAGTATTTT.

This clone has just a few counts. The J gene is TRBJ1-3, the V gene TRBV14, with D possibly TRBD1 on 6 matching bases. There are 15 residues in the CDR3. From germline, CDR1 is SGHDN and CDR2 FVKESK. Trimming removed 4 bases at V and 0 bases at J, with 10 bases between. The DNA for the CDR3 is TGTGCCAGCAGCCTCACAGGGTTCTCTGGAAACACCATATATTTT. Its translation is CASSLTGFSGNTIYF.

This sequence joins TRBV7-2 and TRBJ1-3; 9 bases are a match to TRBD1. Germline trimming cut 4 bases from V and 2 bases from J; bases unmatched to any gene: 3. Germline loops: CDR1 SGHTA, CDR2 FQGNSA. The CDR3 spans 15 residues. The CDR3: CASSSGQGTGNTIYF. The CDR3 DNA sequence: TGTGCCAGCAGCTCAGGACAGGGGACTGGAAACACCATATATTTT. Full variable domain (rest looked up from reference TRBV7-2 and TRBJ1-3): GAGVSQSPSNKVTEKGKDVELRCDPISGHTALYWYRQSLGQGLEFLIYFQGNSAPDKSGLPSDRFSAERTGGSVSTLTIQRTQQEDSAVYLCASSSGQGTGNTIYFGEGSWLTVV.

The CDR3 spells CASSPKRGSYEQYF. The CDR3 nucleotides are TGTGCCAGCAGCCCAAAAAGGGGCAGTTACGAGCAGTACTTC. The chain couples TRBV5-4 to TRBJ2-7; D is possibly TRBD1 (5 bases). The CDR3 totals 14 residues. The ends were cut back, 4 bases at V and 4 bases at J, with 15 bases in the middle. CDR1 and CDR2 from the germline V gene are SGHNT and YYREEE (reference sequence).

The chain uses TRBV27 and TRBJ2-1; no clear D. V dropped 5 bases and J dropped 0 bases, with 11 bases sitting between them. Germline CDR1 and CDR2: MNHEY and SMNVEV (reference sequence). The CDR3 covers 15 residues. The CDR3 DNA sequence: TGTGCCAGCAGTCCCCGCCCGAGCTCCTACAATGAGCAGTTCTTC. Encoded protein: CASSPRPSSYNEQFF.

In this sample, this clone turned up a few times. The chain joins TRBV5-4 to TRBJ2-5; 11 nucleotides agree with TRBD1. The J segment lost 5 bases and the V segment lost 4 bases, leaving 4 bases of the junction unmatched. This CDR3 spans 14 amino acids. Germline loops: CDR1 SGHNT, CDR2 YYREEE (reference sequence). CDR3 sequence reads: CASSQDRGRETQYF. The DNA of the CDR3 is TGTGCCAGCAGCCAGGACAGGGGGCGGGAGACCCAGTACTTC.

The chain employs TRBV2 and TRBJ1-5; D uncertain. The length of the CDR3 is 14 residues. V was trimmed by 0 bases and J by 3 bases, leaving 6 bases between them. Germline lookup yields CDR1 SNHLY and CDR2 FYNNEI. CDR3 DNA sequence: TGTGCCAGCAGTGAAGCCTACTTCAATCAGCCCCAGCATTTT. Protein product: CASSEAYFNQPQHF.

The V call is TRBV5-6, the J call TRBJ1-1; D may be TRBD1 (5 bases). This CDR3 spans 12 amino acids. V lost 7 bases and J 12 bases, leaving 19 bases between the germline ends. Germline values: CDR1 SGHDT, CDR2 YYEEEE. CDR3 sequence reads: CASERRGRVTFF. DNA of the CDR3: TGTGCCAGCGAACGAAGGGGCAGGGTTACTTTCTTT. Looking up the rest from reference TRBV5-6 and TRBJ1-1 gives the full variable domain: DAGVTQSPTHLIKTRGQQVTLRCSPKSGHDTVSWYQQALGQGPQFIFQYYEEEERQRGNFPDRFSGHQFPNYSSELNVNALLLGDSALYLCASERRGRVTFFGQGTRLTVV.

V usage is TRBV10-3 and J usage is TRBJ1-2; D gene unclear. The CDR3 sequence is 14 residues long. The germline gives CDR1 ENHRY, CDR2 SYGVKD. V was cut by 3 bases and J by 3 bases, with 11 bases left in between. The CDR3 region has the DNA TGTGCCATCAGTGACGGGTATGCGTACTATGGCTACACCTTC. This sequence encodes CAISDGYAYYGYTF.

In regard to this clone: One end of the junction varies from germline; a read error may be responsible. This chain links TRBV7-7 with TRBJ2-1; TRBD1 is a possible D gene (6 bases). The CDR3 contains 14 residues. Per germline, CDR1 SSHAT and CDR2 FNYEAQ (reference sequence). The CDR3 nucleotides are TGTGCTAGCAGCTTATCAGGGGTCTACAATGAGCAGTTCTTC. Encoded protein: CASSLSGVYNEQFF. Filled out from reference TRBV7-7 and TRBJ2-1, the complete variable domain reads GAGVSQSPRYKVTKRGQDVTLRCDPISSHATLYWYQQALGQGPEFLTYFNYEAQPDKSGLPSDRFSAERPEGSISTLTIQRTEQRDSAMYRCASSLSGVYNEQFFGPGTRLTVL.

This clone has more than one count but fewer than ten. This rearrangement joins TRBV28 to TRBJ1-5, with D tentatively TRBD1 (6 bases). This CDR3 has 12 residues. V dropped 2 bases and J dropped 11 bases, with 10 bases sitting between them. Germline values: CDR1 MDHEN, CDR2 SYDVKM. The CDR3 bases are TGTGCCAGCAGTTTAAGGGGGAAGGCCCAGCATTTT. It codes for CASSLRGKAQHF.